The rows below give T cell receptor beta chains drawn from one sample of a study of cytomegalovirus exposure and HLA in healthy donors. Assay used: immunoSEQ multiplex PCR; TCRdb lists only in-frame clones, some missing. The top ten hold about 0.25% of the sample, which has more than 150,000 clones, 84% seen once. Sequenced input: PBMCs. These receptor sequences come from a boy between 10 and 17 years old in good health and CMV-seronegative. CDR3s leave out the opening cysteine and the closing phenylalanine or tryptophan. Each record gives: J gene, V gene, CDR3 protein.

J gene: TRBJ1-1
V gene: TRBV5-6
CDR3 protein: ASSARDRTMNTEAF

J gene: TRBJ2-5
V gene: TRBV7-9
CDR3 protein: ASSMGGQGTQY

J gene: NA
V gene: TRBV27
CDR3 protein: ASSPSGKYEQY

J gene: TRBJ1-4
V gene: TRBV5-8
CDR3 protein: ASRLTGTGDEKLF

J gene: TRBJ1-5
V gene: TRBV7-3
CDR3 protein: ASSQQWTDSNQPQH

J gene: TRBJ1-4
V gene: TRBV4-3
CDR3 protein: ASSRGRQGTNEKLF

J gene: TRBJ1-5
V gene: TRBV7-8
CDR3 protein: ASSPSTRSEVSNQPQH

J gene: TRBJ2-1
V gene: TRBV9
CDR3 protein: ASSGQTGTGEYNEQF

J gene: TRBJ2-3
V gene: TRBV5-3
CDR3 protein: ARSSLAGGADTQY

J gene: TRBJ2-3
V gene: TRBV5-1
CDR3 protein: ASSLNLDTQY

J gene: TRBJ1-2
V gene: TRBV29-1
CDR3 protein: SVGGDGYT

J gene: TRBJ1-1
V gene: TRBV19
CDR3 protein: ASSIDRTGRAF